The source of this T cell receptor beta chain is a study of technical replicates of blood from a handful of donors. Using immunoSEQ multiplex PCR, the repertoire was profiled, and TCRdb retains in-frame clones only, with some absent. This repertoire shows tens of thousands of clones, roughly 94% found once; its top ten account for over 0.25%. The V and J ends lost 7 bases and 8 bases, in that order; junction bases with no gene match: 13. In germline, CDR1 is WNHNN, CDR2 SYGVQD (reference sequence). CDR3 length: 15 residues. This receptor was obtained from a human donor in good health. Input material: T cells isolated from PBMCs. The gene calls are TRBV10-1 and TRBJ2-1; 8 bases line up with TRBD2. The CDR3 sequence is CASTPSRGRYDEQFF. CDR3 DNA sequence: TGCGCCAGCACCCCTAGTCGCGGGAGGTATGATGAGCAGTTCTTC.